These 27 T cell receptor beta chains were all obtained from the same sample, sequenced in a study of post-analysis software for immune sequencing data. Study-wide findings and caveats: Controls showed lower frequencies than patients for five or six TRBV segments, and TRBV5-6, TRBV5-1 and TRBV20-1 were among these.

For these receptors, no antigen is known. Sequencing libraries made from TCR beta cDNA carried unique molecular identifiers. TCRdb reprocessed the PCR reads with MiXCR, giving one entry per CDR3 protein. Of hundreds of thousands of distinct CDR3 sequences in the sample, roughly 50% were seen once. The sequenced material came from blood. These TCRs come from a girl aged 5-17 years with multiple sclerosis.

This sequence joins TRBV5-1 and TRBJ2-3, with D possibly matching TRBD2 (7 bases). The CDR3 sequence is 16 residues long. V gave up 4 bases and J gave up 2 bases, with 17 bases separating them. Germline V gene sequence: CDR1 SGHRS, CDR2 YFSETQ. The CDR3 DNA reads TGCGCCAGCAGCCAGAGAGGGGAGGGACACACAGATACGCAGTATTTT. Translation: CASSQRGEGHTDTQYF.

The chain uses TRBV5-1 and TRBJ2-3; the D gene is possibly TRBD1 (7 bases). The CDR3 spans 14 residues. Germline CDR1 and CDR2: SGHRS and YFSETQ. With 4 bases removed from V and 5 bases from J, the gap between germline ends came to 14 bases. CDR3 loop: CASSKNRGGDTQYF. DNA for the CDR3: TGCGCCAGCAGCAAGAACAGGGGAGGAGATACGCAGTATTTT.

The J gene is TRBJ1-6, the V gene TRBV10-3, with TRBD1 identical over 7 bases. The CDR3 has 16 residues. V shed 4 bases, J shed 9 bases, and the junction held 12 bases outside the gene matches. CDR1 is ENHRY, CDR2 SYGVKD, per germline. The chain's CDR3 is CAISGRDSAGGSPLHF. The CDR3 DNA follows: TGTGCCATCAGTGGAAGGGACAGCGCTGGGGGTTCACCCCTCCACTTT.

This rearrangement joins TRBV27 to TRBJ1-2; 10 bases fit TRBD1. CDR3 length: 14 residues. V was pared by 3 bases and J by 8 bases, with 6 bases of the junction left unmatched. CDR1 is MNHEY and CDR2 is SMNVEV in the germline V gene (reference sequence). CDR3 sequence: CASSLTGGNGGYTF. The DNA of the CDR3 is TGTGCCAGCAGTTTGACAGGGGGCAATGGAGGCTACACCTTC.

V usage is TRBV6-6 and J usage is TRBJ2-5, with TRBD1 matching 8 bases. Germline CDR1 reads MNHNY; CDR2 reads SVGAGI (reference sequence). The CDR3 runs 14 residues. Trimming took 9 bases from V and 3 from J; bases not matched to a gene: 9. CDR3 amino acids: CASFKQGGEETQYF. CDR3 nucleotide sequence: TGTGCCAGTTTCAAACAGGGGGGAGAAGAGACCCAGTACTTC.

This chain joins TRBV5-1 and TRBJ2-1, with D tentatively TRBD1 or TRBD2 (5 bases each). Germline loops: CDR1 SGHRS, CDR2 YFSETQ. CDR3 length equals 13 residues. V dropped 2 bases and J dropped 8 bases, with 11 bases sitting between them. CDR3 loop: CASSFPGRDEQFF. In DNA, the CDR3 is TGCGCCAGCAGCTTCCCAGGGCGGGATGAGCAGTTCTTC.

Remarks on this clonotype: At one end, the junction sequence differs from germline, possibly due to a read error. The rearrangement joins TRBV5-1 to TRBJ2-2, with D unresolved. The CDR3 has 15 amino acids. The V gene's germline CDR1 is SGHRS and CDR2 YFSETQ. The DNA of the CDR3 is TGCGCCGGCAGCTTGGAAGGGTCGGGCACCGGGGAGCTGTTTTTT. It codes for CAGSLEGSGTGELFF.

The rearrangement joins TRBV7-8 to TRBJ1-1; 8 bases match TRBD1. The CDR3 runs 15 residues. V shed 5 bases and J 5 bases; nucleotides not matched to a gene: 10. CDR1 is SGHVS and CDR2 is FQNEAQ in the germline V gene. Here the CDR3 DNA reads TGTGCCAGCAGCCCAACCAGGGGGCGTGAGACTGAAGCTTTCTTT. Translating it yields CASSPTRGRETEAFF. Filled out from reference TRBV7-8 and TRBJ1-1, the complete variable domain reads GAGVSQSPRYKVAKRGQDVALRCDPISGHVSLFWYQQALGQGPEFLTYFQNEAQLDKSGLPSDRFFAERPEGSVSTLKIQRTQQEDSAVYLCASSPTRGRETEAFFGQGTRLTVV.

The chain carries TRBV18 and TRBJ2-3, with no clear D. The V gene's germline CDR1 is KGHSH and CDR2 LQKENI. The V and J ends lost 5 bases and 2 bases respectively, with 11 bases between them. This CDR3 contains 14 residues. The CDR3 nucleotides read TGTGCCAGCTCAGCGAACAGAGACACAGATACGCAGTATTTT. It is translated as CASSANRDTDTQYF. The full variable domain, completed using reference TRBV18 and TRBJ2-3, is NAGVMQNPRHLVRRRGQEARLRCSPMKGHSHVYWYRQLPEEGLKFMVYLQKENIIDESGMPKERFSAEFPKEGPSILRIQQVVRGDSAAYFCASSANRDTDTQYFGPGTRLTVL.

This clonotype has only a few counts. Compared with germline, one end of the junction differs, possibly owing to a read error. The J gene is TRBJ2-5, the V gene TRBV4-2; the match to TRBD2 covers 10 bases. Judging by the DNA end, TRBJ2-7 fits better; the J call may be wrong. There are 15 residues in the CDR3. Per the germline V gene, CDR1 is LGHNA and CDR2 is YNFKEQ. The DNA of the CDR3 is TGTGCCAGCGGCCAAGATGAGCGGGAGGGTCTCGAGCAGTACTTC. Residues: CASGQDEREGLEQYF.

The chain is built from TRBV18 and TRBJ1-1; D might be TRBD1 (6 bases). The CDR3 contains 13 residues. Trimming left V 6 bases short and J 1 base short, with 9 bases between. Looked up from germline, CDR1 is KGHSH and CDR2 is LQKENI. This CDR3 is CASSGQWNTEAFF. DNA for the CDR3: TGTGCCAGCTCGGGACAATGGAACACTGAAGCTTTCTTT.

The V call is TRBV29-1, the J call TRBJ2-1; D unresolved. Germline V gene sequence: CDR1 SQVTM, CDR2 ANQGSEA. CDR3 length equals 12 residues. V shed 2 bases and J shed 7 bases, with 9 bases lying between them. The CDR3 region is CSVELDGNEQFF. The CDR3 bases are TGCAGCGTTGAACTGGACGGGAATGAGCAGTTCTTC.

The gene calls are TRBV12-3 or TRBV12-4 and TRBJ2-5; D remains ambiguous. V was cut by 6 bases and J by 2 bases, with 16 bases left in between. The CDR3 totals 15 residues. The CDR3 protein is CASSPPPVGQETQYF. The CDR3 DNA is TGTGCCAGCAGCCCTCCTCCAGTGGGACAAGAGACCCAGTACTTC.

The chain couples TRBV29-1 to TRBJ2-2, with 7 bases fitting TRBD2. The ends lost 4 bases at V and 0 bases at J; junction bases unmatched: 2. The CDR3 is 14 amino acids. Looked up from germline, CDR1 is SQVTM and CDR2 is ANQGSEA. CDR3 sequence (DNA): TGCAGCGTTGCGGGGGGACCGAACACCGGGGAGCTGTTTTTT. This gives the protein CSVAGGPNTGELFF.

On this clonotype itself: A junction end diverges from the germline sequence, so it may reflect a read error. The chain is built from TRBV10-3 and TRBJ2-6; weak D call: TRBD1 (6 bases). The CDR3 consists of 14 residues. Germline-derived CDR1 and CDR2 are ENHRY and SYGVKD. CDR3 sequence: CAIRDSSGANVRTF. CDR3 sequence (DNA): TGTGCCATCAGGGACAGCTCTGGGGCCAACGTCCGGACTTTC.

V is TRBV3-1 and J is TRBJ2-6, with D possibly matching TRBD1 (6 bases). This CDR3 contains 17 residues. Trimming shortened V by 4 bases and J by 0 bases, and 13 bases separated the two germline ends. Germline assignment: CDR1 LGHDT and CDR2 YNNKEL (reference sequence). CDR3 in DNA: TGTGCCAGCAGCCCTCGGGACACCTACTCTGGGGCCAACGTCCTGACTTTC. It specifies CASSPRDTYSGANVLTF.

The rearrangement uses TRBV7-3 and TRBJ1-6; D perhaps matches TRBD1 (6 bases). V was pared by 0 bases and J by 13 bases, with 13 bases between. The CDR3 is 14 amino acids. The germline V gene has CDR1 SGHTA and CDR2 FQGTGA. The CDR3 sequence: CASSLTGGQMPLHF. CDR3 bases: TGTGCCAGCAGCTTAACCGGGGGCCAAATGCCCCTCCACTTT.

The chain recombines TRBV14 with TRBJ2-5, with 9 nucleotides matching TRBD2. V shed 6 bases and J 6 bases; nucleotides not matched to a gene: 5. CDR1 and CDR2 from the germline V gene are SGHDN and FVKESK. The CDR3 spans 13 residues. The CDR3 DNA follows: TGTGCCAGCAGGCCTAGCGGGGTTAAGACCCAGTACTTC. It specifies CASRPSGVKTQYF.

V gene TRBV29-1 combines with J gene TRBJ2-4, with 8 bases identical to TRBD1. Germline CDR1 is SQVTM and CDR2 is ANQGSEA. The V segment lost 4 bases and the J segment 10 bases; nucleotides outside the gene matches: 3. The CDR3 length is 11 residues. In DNA form, the CDR3 reads TGCAGCGTTGTCACAGGGGGGATTCAGTACTTC. Encoded protein: CSVVTGGIQYF.

In its sample, this clonotype was seen a few times. This chain uses TRBV6-2 or TRBV6-3 with TRBJ1-2, with 9 nucleotides matching TRBD1. Unmatched junction bases numbered 16, after V lost 9 bases and J lost 8 bases. This CDR3 region has 15 residues. Germline values: CDR1 MNHEY, CDR2 SVGEGT. The CDR3 DNA reads as TGTGCCAGTAGCCTCCGAACAGGGGGCGCGGAAGGCTACACCTTC. It specifies CASSLRTGGAEGYTF.

The chain recombines TRBV5-6 with TRBJ1-5; D is unclear. Germline V lookup: CDR1 SGHDT, CDR2 YYEEEE. Trimming took 0 bases from V and 5 from J, leaving 9 bases between them. This CDR3 has 14 amino acids. The CDR3 sequence: CASSLGVSDQPQHF. The CDR3 nucleotides are TGTGCCAGCAGCTTGGGGGTGAGCGATCAGCCCCAGCATTTT.

The chain couples TRBV29-1 to TRBJ1-2; D call uncertain. Germline V CDR1 and CDR2: SQVTM, ANQGSEA. The length of the CDR3 is 14 residues. V shed 7 bases and J shed 4 bases, with 19 bases lying between them. Written as DNA, the CDR3 is TGCAGCGCCCTGACTACGGGTGGGAGCTATGGCTACACCTTC. This gives the protein CSALTTGGSYGYTF.

This clonotype was seen only once. The DNA is omitted, as the CDR3 cannot be located on it reliably, and the CDR3 follows TCRdb's listing. The rearrangement joins TRBV27 to TRBJ1-5; TRBD1 is taken as the D call from the table, unchecked against the DNA. The CDR3 comprises 15 residues, both ends counted. From germline, CDR1 is MNHEY and CDR2 SMNVEV (reference sequence). The chain's CDR3 is CASSSSTGLSQPQHF.

The chain joins TRBV6-5 to TRBJ2-1; 13 bases line up with TRBD2. J gave up 8 bases and V 0 bases, and 7 bases lay outside the gene matches. CDR1 is MNHEY, CDR2 SVGAGI, per germline. This CDR3 is built from 17 residues. The DNA for the CDR3 is TGTGCCAGCAGTTACTCGAGACTAGCGGGAGGCCCGGATGAGCAGTTCTTC. As protein: CASSYSRLAGGPDEQFF.

The J gene is TRBJ2-4, the V gene TRBV20-1, with 11 bases matching TRBD2. Germline CDR1 and CDR2: DFQATT and SNEGSKA (reference sequence). There are 16 residues in the CDR3. Trimming cost V 1 base and J 2 bases; bases outside gene matches: 4. CDR3: CSARVASGGTKNIQYF. The DNA of the CDR3 is TGCAGTGCTAGAGTGGCTAGCGGGGGGACCAAAAACATTCAGTACTTC.

The chain uses TRBV19 and TRBJ1-1; TRBD1 might be the D (5 bases). CDR1 LNHDA and CDR2 SQIVND come from the germline V gene (reference sequence). The length of the CDR3 is 15 residues. V lost 3 bases to trimming and J lost 1 base, with 12 bases between them. The CDR3 bases are TGTGCCAGTAGTATCCGTGCTGGGGGGAACACTGAAGCTTTCTTT. Translation gives CASSIRAGGNTEAFF. Drawing the rest from reference TRBV19 and TRBJ1-1, the complete variable domain is DGGITQSPKYLFRKEGQNVTLSCEQNLNHDAMYWYRQDPGQGLRLIYYSQIVNDFQKGDIAEGYSVSREKKESFPLTVTSAQKNPTAFYLCASSIRAGGNTEAFFGQGTRLTVV.

The V and J genes are TRBV5-1 and TRBJ2-5; 7 nucleotides align to TRBD2. The CDR3 runs 13 residues. V shed 7 bases and J 4 bases; nucleotides not matched to a gene: 7. Germline V CDR1 and CDR2: SGHRS, YFSETQ. CDR3 region: CASRTSFRETQYF. The CDR3 coding sequence is TGCGCCAGCCGGACTAGTTTTCGAGAGACCCAGTACTTC.